The clone carrying this TCR beta chain was recorded only once. The data belong to a study of blood T cell repertoires in COVID-19. From germline, CDR1 is LGHNA and CDR2 YNFKEQ. The CDR3 is made up of 18 amino acids. Trimming stripped 3 bases from V and 7 bases from J, with 25 bases between. This table comes from immunoSEQ multiplex PCR, and its TCRdb copy is limited to in-frame clones, with some not included. The sample yields over 250,000 clones, 75% to 90% seen once. Sample: peripheral blood. This TCR came from a woman in her 70s with acute or convalescent COVID-19. V gene TRBV4-2 combines with J gene TRBJ1-3, with a tentative D call TRBD1 (5 bases). DNA of the CDR3: TGTGCCAGCAGCCAGGTTAGGGGAGGGCAGGGCCTTCGGAACACCATATATTTT. This encodes CASSQVRGGQGLRNTIYF.